This TCR beta chain came from a study of vaccination and CD4 T cells after COVID-19. About the research overall: The convalescents were made up of six males and four females, two of whom were Hispanic.

CDR1 and CDR2 (germline): DFQATT, SNEGSKA (reference sequence). This CDR3 has 15 amino acids. V was trimmed by 0 bases and J by 0 bases, leaving 11 bases between them. Treatment denoted: roughly ten-day PBMC culture with coronavirus spike peptide pools or control peptides (ViraFEST assay). After being plated at roughly 2.2 million per well, PBMCs were cultured with about 10 IU/ml IL-2 and 10 ug/ml peptide pools. The Oncomine TCR Beta short-read assay was what sequenced the DNA obtained from cultured CD4+ T cells. TCRdb independently ran MiXCR on the PCR reads; one entry per CDR3 protein. The table records some 13,000 distinct CDR3 sequences, 30% to 35% of them present only once. Study findings and constraints: Convalescent patients were relatively few, and early post-infection timepoints were missing.

As to this clonotype: What it binds is unknown.

The genes are TRBV20-1 and TRBJ2-5, with D perhaps matching TRBD2 (5 bases). The sequencing sample was made of CD4+ T cells from blood, cultured in vitro. The source is a human donor who had recovered from COVID-19. The CDR3 sequence: CSARDVSGYQETQYF. The CDR3 DNA follows: TGCAGTGCTAGAGATGTATCGGGGTACCAAGAGACCCAGTACTTC.